Listed below are T cell receptor beta chains from one sample, sequenced in a study of OX40 agonist ivuxolimab in advanced cancers. Assay used: immunoSEQ multiplex PCR; TCRdb lists only in-frame clones, some missing. The table includes over 50,000 clones, 80% to 95% detected once. This material consisted of CD4+ or CD8+ T cells sorted from blood, taken in a trial of the OX40 agonist ivuxolimab. These receptors all stem from an adult with an advanced solid tumor such as melanoma, head and neck, liver or kidney cancer. Both conserved end residues are part of each CDR3. Fields, in order: V gene, clone size, D gene, J gene, CDR3 DNA, CDR3 protein. The D gene is left open where the match is weak. Clone size, where shown, is once, few, many, or a class for clones that have expanded.

>TRBV27|-|TRBD1|TRBJ1-2
TGTGCCAGCAGTTTGGTAGGAGGGGGCAGCTATGGCTACACCTTC
CASSLVGGGSYGYTF
>TRBV4-1|-|-|TRBJ1-1
TGCGCCAGCAGCCCCCTTCGGGGAGGCATGAACACTGAAGCTTTCTTT
CASSPLRGGMNTEAFF
>TRBV5-1|-|-|TRBJ2-7
TGCGCCAGCAGCCTTGGGACGGCTTCCTACGAGCAGTACTTC
CASSLGTASYEQYF
>TRBV29-1|-|-|TRBJ2-5
TGCAGCGTTCAGACCACAGGGACAACCCAGTACTTC
CSVQTTGTTQYF
>TRBV9|-|TRBD2|TRBJ2-7
TGTGCCAGCAGCGTAGGGCTAGCGGGAGGTATCTACGAGCAGTACTTC
CASSVGLAGGIYEQYF
>TRBV7-9|-|-|TRBJ2-7
TGTGCCAGCAGCTCCCCGGGGAGCTTTGGGTACGAGCAGTACTTC
CASSSPGSFGYEQYF
>TRBV13|-|-|TRBJ2-7
TGTGCCAGCAGCGGGCGGGACACGTCCTACGAGCAGTACTTC
CASSGRDTSYEQYF
>TRBV19|-|-|TRBJ2-7
TGTGCCAGTAGTCCCGGGCCCTCCTACGAGCAGTACTTC
CASSPGPSYEQYF
>TRBV7-3|-|TRBD1|TRBJ2-3
TGTGCCAGCAGCTTAGGAGGAGGACAGGGTAATACAGATACGCAGTATTTT
CASSLGGGQGNTDTQYF
>TRBV4-1|-|TRBD2|TRBJ2-7
TGCGCCAGCAGCCAAGATCGTCTAGCGGGAGATGCCTCCTACGAGCAGTACTTC
CASSQDRLAGDASYEQYF
>TRBV7-9|-|TRBD1|TRBJ2-6
TGTGCCAGCAGCCGACAGGGGCCTGGGGCCAACGTCCTGACTTTC
CASSRQGPGANVLTF
>TRBV7-9|once|-|TRBJ2-3
TGTGCCAGCAGCTTAGCGGTGCCAGGGGATCGAGATACGCAGTATTTT
CASSLAVPGDRDTQYF
>TRBV27|-|TRBD2|TRBJ2-7
TGTGCCAGCAGTTTAGGCGGCGGGAGGGCCTTCGAGCAGTACTTC
CASSLGGGRAFEQYF
>TRBV5-1|-|TRBD1|TRBJ1-1
TGCGCCAGCAGCTTCCGGACAGGCAACACTGAAGCTTTCTTT
CASSFRTGNTEAFF
>TRBV6-5|-|-|TRBJ1-6
TGTGCCAGCAGTTTAGGGGCCGGGAGTATCTCATCACCCCTCCACTTT
CASSLGAGSISSPLHF
>TRBV9|few|TRBD2|TRBJ2-2
TGTGCCAGCAGCGTAAGGCGGGCGGGGGACACCGGGGAGCTGTTTTTT
CASSVRRAGDTGELFF
>TRBV30|-|-|TRBJ1-5
TGTGCCTGGAGCGACTCTGGCGGCAATCAGCCCCAGCATTTT
CAWSDSGGNQPQHF
>TRBV7-8|-|-|TRBJ2-1
TGTGCCAGCAGCCCTACTACAGGGAAAGATGAGCAGTTCTTC
CASSPTTGKDEQFF
>TRBV19|-|TRBD2|TRBJ2-1
TGTGCCAGTAGTAAGTCCCCTAGCGGAGGTTACAATGAGCAGTTCTTC
CASSKSPSGGYNEQFF
>TRBV27|-|-|TRBJ2-2
TGTGCCAGCAGTTATGACGGAGAGGGCACCGGGGAGCTGTTTTTT
CASSYDGEGTGELFF
>TRBV7-9|-|-|TRBJ2-1
TGTGCCAGCAGCTTAGCGGGGACCCGGGTGGATGAGCAGTTCTTC
CASSLAGTRVDEQFF
>TRBV2|-|-|TRBJ2-1
TGTGCCAGCATTGAGGACAATGAGCAGTTCTTC
CASIEDNEQFF
>TRBV27|-|TRBD1|TRBJ2-7
TGTGCCAGCAGTTTATCGGGACAGGGCTATCCCTACGAGCAGTACTTC
CASSLSGQGYPYEQYF
>TRBV27|-|-|TRBJ2-4
TGTGCCAGCAGTGCGACTAGACCCGAAAACATTCAGTACTTC
CASSATRPENIQYF
>TRBV19|-|-|TRBJ1-2
TGTGCCAGTAGTATCACAGGGTCTCTCAGCTATGGCTACACCTTC
CASSITGSLSYGYTF
>TRBV7-9|-|TRBD1|TRBJ1-5
TGTGCCAGCAGCTCGACAGGGGGACAGCCCCAGCATTTT
CASSSTGGQPQHF
>TRBV12-5|-|-|TRBJ2-7
TGTGCTAGTGGTCTCCCGACTAGACCCCACGAGCAGTACTTC
CASGLPTRPHEQYF